Listed below are T cell receptor beta chains from one sample, sequenced in a study of T-cell reconstitution after alpha-beta-depleted transplantation in children. TCRdb redid the calling of the PCR reads with MiXCR, one entry per CDR3 protein. The repertoire consists of about 640,000 distinct CDR3 sequences, with roughly 17% occurring once and the leading ten covering approximately 1%. This sample comprised PBMCs from the stem cell graft donor, obtained from the stem cell graft. The receptors were gathered from a human donor who donated a stem cell graft to a child with acute myeloid leukemia. CDR3s include the opening cysteine and the closing phenylalanine or tryptophan. Fields, in order: clone size, D gene, J gene, V gene, CDR3 length, CDR3 protein, CDR3 DNA. The D gene is left open where the match is weak. Only part of the rows carry a size: once, few, many, or a class if the clone is expanded.

abundance: .; d_gene: TRBD1; j_gene: TRBJ1-2; v_gene: TRBV27; len: 15; CDR3aa: CASSVVGGQSYGYTF; CDR3nt: TGTGCCAGCAGCGTAGTGGGGGGACAGTCCTATGGCTACACCTTC
abundance: few; d_gene: TRBD1; j_gene: TRBJ1-1; v_gene: TRBV7-6; len: 16; CDR3aa: CASSSGQGAWNTEAFF; CDR3nt: TGTGCCAGCAGCTCTGGACAGGGGGCGTGGAACACTGAAGCTTTCTTT
abundance: many; d_gene: TRBD1; j_gene: TRBJ2-1; v_gene: TRBV12-3/TRBV12-4; len: 15; CDR3aa: CASSYRDRGYDEQFF; CDR3nt: TGTGCCAGCAGTTACCGGGACAGGGGATACGATGAGCAGTTCTTC
abundance: few; d_gene: .; j_gene: TRBJ1-1; v_gene: TRBV7-3; len: 15; CDR3aa: CASSPGGKGGAEAFF; CDR3nt: TGTGCCAGCAGCCCTGGGGGAAAGGGTGGGGCTGAAGCTTTCTTT
abundance: few; d_gene: TRBD1; j_gene: TRBJ1-2; v_gene: TRBV20-1; len: 14; CDR3aa: CSVTRDRGGDGYTF; CDR3nt: TGCAGTGTTACCAGGGACAGGGGGGGCGATGGCTACACCTTC
abundance: many; d_gene: .; j_gene: TRBJ1-4; v_gene: TRBV7-2; len: 14; CDR3aa: CASSSDRSAEKLFF; CDR3nt: TGTGCCAGCAGCTCCGACAGGTCGGCCGAAAAACTGTTTTTT
abundance: .; d_gene: TRBD2; j_gene: TRBJ2-1; v_gene: TRBV7-9; len: 15; CDR3aa: CASSSASGGRNERFF; CDR3nt: TGTGCCAGCAGCTCGGCTAGCGGGGGAAGGAATGAGCGGTTCTTC
abundance: few; d_gene: .; j_gene: TRBJ1-1; v_gene: TRBV7-6; len: 13; CDR3aa: CASSLGRYTEAFF; CDR3nt: TGTGCCAGCAGCTTAGGCCGGTACACTGAAGCTTTCTTT
abundance: many; d_gene: .; j_gene: TRBJ2-1; v_gene: TRBV20-1; len: 16; CDR3aa: CSARDRGRSSYNEQFF; CDR3nt: TGCAGTGCTAGAGATCGGGGAAGGAGCTCCTACAATGAGCAGTTCTTC
abundance: few; d_gene: .; j_gene: TRBJ2-4; v_gene: TRBV15; len: 14; CDR3aa: CATKDGLAKNIQYF; CDR3nt: TGTGCCACCAAGGACGGCCTAGCCAAAAACATTCAGTACTTC
abundance: many; d_gene: .; j_gene: TRBJ2-7; v_gene: TRBV5-5; len: 13; CDR3aa: CASSPYASYEQYF; CDR3nt: TGTGCCAGCAGCCCCTACGCCAGCTACGAGCAGTACTTC
abundance: few; d_gene: TRBD2; j_gene: TRBJ2-1; v_gene: TRBV6-2/TRBV6-3; len: 15; CDR3aa: CASSYQSGGRTEQFF; CDR3nt: TGTGCCAGCAGCTATCAGTCGGGGGGGCGCACTGAGCAGTTCTTC
abundance: many; d_gene: TRBD2; j_gene: TRBJ2-1; v_gene: TRBV7-8; len: 17; CDR3aa: CASSSLPLRGGRNEQFF; CDR3nt: TGTGCCAGCAGCTCCCTCCCGTTGCGGGGGGGCCGGAATGAGCAGTTCTTC
abundance: many; d_gene: .; j_gene: TRBJ1-5; v_gene: TRBV5-5; len: 13; CDR3aa: CASSLSWNQPQHF; CDR3nt: TGTGCCAGCAGCTTGAGCTGGAATCAGCCCCAGCATTTT
abundance: once; d_gene: TRBD1; j_gene: TRBJ1-2; v_gene: TRBV7-2; len: 15; CDR3aa: CASSPTGGQSYGYTF; CDR3nt: TGTGCCAGCAGCCCAACAGGGGGGCAGTCCTATGGCTACACCTTC
abundance: .; d_gene: .; j_gene: TRBJ2-3; v_gene: TRBV20-1; len: 14; CDR3aa: CSARDEVGVDTQYF; CDR3nt: TGCAGTGCTAGAGATGAGGTTGGGGTAGATACGCAGTATTTT
abundance: many; d_gene: .; j_gene: TRBJ1-1; v_gene: TRBV20-1; len: 12; CDR3aa: CSAPPGYTEAFF; CDR3nt: TGCAGTGCTCCCCCGGGGTACACTGAAGCTTTCTTT
abundance: many; d_gene: .; j_gene: TRBJ1-1; v_gene: TRBV20-1; len: 15; CDR3aa: CSARGRAQPNTEAFF; CDR3nt: TGCAGTGCTAGAGGGAGGGCACAGCCTAACACTGAAGCTTTCTTT
abundance: .; d_gene: TRBD1; j_gene: TRBJ2-7; v_gene: TRBV6-5; len: 18; CDR3aa: CASSYSNRGLGISYEQYF; CDR3nt: TGTGCCAGCAGTTACTCGAACAGGGGGTTAGGGATTTCCTACGAGCAGTACTTC
abundance: few; d_gene: .; j_gene: TRBJ1-1; v_gene: TRBV9; len: 12; CDR3aa: CASSPFTTEAFF; CDR3nt: TGTGCCAGCAGCCCGTTCACAACTGAAGCTTTCTTT
abundance: .; d_gene: .; j_gene: TRBJ1-4; v_gene: TRBV4-3; len: 13; CDR3aa: CASSRGLGEKLFF; CDR3nt: TGCGCCAGCAGCCGCGGGCTTGGGGAAAAACTGTTTTTT
abundance: many; d_gene: TRBD1; j_gene: TRBJ2-1; v_gene: TRBV29-1; len: 11; CDR3aa: CSVRWDRDKFF; CDR3nt: TGCAGCGTCCGATGGGACAGGGACAAGTTCTTC
abundance: few; d_gene: TRBD1; j_gene: TRBJ2-3; v_gene: TRBV24-1; len: 16; CDR3aa: CATSDLPDRAGDTQYF; CDR3nt: TGTGCCACCAGTGATTTGCCGGACAGGGCAGGAGATACGCAGTATTTT
abundance: many; d_gene: TRBD1; j_gene: TRBJ2-3; v_gene: TRBV24-1; len: 15; CDR3aa: CATSLGTGVGDTQYF; CDR3nt: TGTGCCACAAGTCTCGGGACAGGGGTTGGAGATACGCAGTATTTT
abundance: .; d_gene: TRBD1; j_gene: TRBJ1-1; v_gene: TRBV7-9; len: 15; CDR3aa: CASSPPGTGATEAFF; CDR3nt: TGTGCCAGCAGCCCACCCGGGACAGGGGCCACTGAAGCTTTCTTT
abundance: many; d_gene: .; j_gene: TRBJ1-2; v_gene: TRBV12-3/TRBV12-4; len: 13; CDR3aa: CASTLGERQGYTF; CDR3nt: TGTGCCAGCACCCTGGGGGAAAGGCAAGGCTACACCTTC
abundance: .; d_gene: .; j_gene: TRBJ2-3; v_gene: TRBV6-5; len: 17; CDR3aa: CASRSQETYTSTDTQYF; CDR3nt: TGTGCCAGCAGATCACAGGAGACTTACACTAGCACAGATACGCAGTATTTT
abundance: many; d_gene: .; j_gene: TRBJ2-7; v_gene: TRBV12-3/TRBV12-4; len: 14; CDR3aa: CASSPWDTRGEQYF; CDR3nt: TGTGCCAGCAGTCCCTGGGACACGAGAGGTGAGCAGTACTTC
abundance: .; d_gene: .; j_gene: TRBJ2-1; v_gene: TRBV29-1; len: 14; CDR3aa: CSVEAWRVHNEQFF; CDR3nt: TGCAGCGTTGAAGCGTGGCGGGTCCACAATGAGCAGTTCTTC
abundance: .; d_gene: TRBD1; j_gene: TRBJ2-4; v_gene: TRBV4-2; len: 21; CDR3aa: CASSQGFRGTGGSVAKNIQYF; CDR3nt: TGTGCCAGCAGCCAAGGCTTCCGGGGGACAGGAGGTTCCGTAGCCAAAAACATTCAGTACTTC
abundance: many; d_gene: TRBD2; j_gene: TRBJ2-3; v_gene: TRBV20-1; len: 15; CDR3aa: CSAAQRLAGENTQYF; CDR3nt: TGCAGTGCTGCCCAACGACTAGCGGGGGAGAATACGCAGTATTTT
abundance: .; d_gene: TRBD1; j_gene: TRBJ2-7; v_gene: TRBV12-3/TRBV12-4; len: 15; CDR3aa: CASSLTGTGGNEQYF; CDR3nt: TGTGCCAGCAGTCTTACCGGGACAGGGGGCAACGAGCAGTACTTC
abundance: .; d_gene: .; j_gene: TRBJ2-7; v_gene: TRBV12-3/TRBV12-4; len: 11; CDR3aa: CASSQDEEQYF; CDR3nt: TGTGCCAGCAGCCAAGACGAGGAGCAGTACTTC
abundance: many; d_gene: .; j_gene: TRBJ1-2; v_gene: TRBV20-1; len: 15; CDR3aa: CSAVKRGLTNYGYTF; CDR3nt: TGCAGTGCCGTTAAGAGGGGACTGACTAACTATGGCTACACCTTC
abundance: many; d_gene: .; j_gene: TRBJ2-7; v_gene: TRBV12-3/TRBV12-4; len: 11; CDR3aa: CASSRGYEQYF; CDR3nt: TGTGCCAGCAGCCGCGGGTACGAGCAGTACTTC
abundance: many; d_gene: TRBD1; j_gene: TRBJ2-1; v_gene: TRBV7-3; len: 14; CDR3aa: CASSSSGQNNEQFF; CDR3nt: TGTGCCAGCAGCAGCTCGGGACAGAACAATGAGCAGTTCTTC
abundance: .; d_gene: .; j_gene: TRBJ2-1; v_gene: TRBV7-2; len: 13; CDR3aa: CASSLARGAEQFF; CDR3nt: TGTGCCAGCAGCTTAGCGCGGGGAGCTGAGCAGTTCTTC
abundance: few; d_gene: .; j_gene: TRBJ2-3; v_gene: TRBV24-1; len: 15; CDR3aa: CATSDWGASTDTQYF; CDR3nt: TGTGCCACCAGTGATTGGGGGGCCAGCACAGATACGCAGTATTTT
abundance: few; d_gene: .; j_gene: TRBJ2-3; v_gene: TRBV11-2; len: 18; CDR3aa: CASSPLRGLKASTDTQYF; CDR3nt: TGTGCCAGCAGCCCCCTTAGGGGACTGAAAGCTAGCACAGATACGCAGTATTTT
abundance: few; d_gene: .; j_gene: TRBJ2-3; v_gene: TRBV12-3/TRBV12-4; len: 14; CDR3aa: CASTSRASTDTQYF; CDR3nt: TGTGCCAGCACCTCGAGGGCTAGCACAGATACGCAGTATTTT
abundance: .; d_gene: .; j_gene: TRBJ1-2; v_gene: TRBV5-1; len: 15; CDR3aa: CASRLALDSYYGYTF; CDR3nt: TGCGCCAGCAGACTCGCTCTGGACAGCTACTATGGCTACACCTTC
abundance: few; d_gene: .; j_gene: TRBJ1-1; v_gene: TRBV7-9; len: 17; CDR3aa: CASRLGGTRGADTEAFF; CDR3nt: TGTGCCAGCAGACTTGGGGGGACTCGGGGCGCCGACACTGAAGCTTTCTTT
abundance: many; d_gene: TRBD1; j_gene: TRBJ1-2; v_gene: TRBV15; len: 13; CDR3aa: CATSPRQGTGYTF; CDR3nt: TGTGCCACCAGCCCTCGACAGGGGACAGGCTACACCTTC
abundance: .; d_gene: TRBD1; j_gene: TRBJ1-2; v_gene: TRBV5-1; len: 12; CDR3aa: CASSTDRVGYTF; CDR3nt: TGCGCCAGCAGTACCGACAGGGTTGGCTACACCTTC
abundance: many; d_gene: TRBD1; j_gene: TRBJ1-5; v_gene: TRBV12-3/TRBV12-4; len: 14; CDR3aa: CASTNRGRDQPQHF; CDR3nt: TGTGCCAGCACTAACAGGGGGCGTGATCAGCCCCAGCATTTT
abundance: .; d_gene: .; j_gene: TRBJ1-5; v_gene: TRBV6-2/TRBV6-3; len: 12; CDR3aa: CASREGDQPQHF; CDR3nt: TGTGCCAGCAGGGAGGGAGATCAGCCCCAGCATTTT
abundance: few; d_gene: TRBD2; j_gene: TRBJ2-1; v_gene: TRBV6-5; len: 17; CDR3aa: CASSYSTGSGGPNEQFF; CDR3nt: TGTGCCAGCAGTTACTCCACTGGGAGCGGGGGGCCCAATGAGCAGTTCTTC
abundance: .; d_gene: .; j_gene: TRBJ1-6; v_gene: TRBV4-2; len: 13; CDR3aa: CASATSNNSPLHF; CDR3nt: TGTGCCAGCGCCACATCCAATAATTCACCCCTCCACTTT